This TCR beta chain was captured in a study of cytomegalovirus exposure and HLA in healthy donors. For this clone: The antigen is unknown.

In the PCR, 60 Vbeta and 13 Jbeta primers were used. Only in-frame clones appear in the TCRdb table, and some are missing; sequencing was by immunoSEQ multiplex PCR. The sample has hundreds of thousands of clones, approximately 82% seen once. This CDR3 has 17 residues. Losses at the gene ends were 6 bases for V and 3 bases for J; bases not matched to a gene: 12. Germline V CDR1 and CDR2: SEHNR, FQNEAQ (reference sequence). Study outcomes and limitations: The listing of roughly 160 TCR beta chains classed them as cytomegalovirus-associated.

The gene calls are TRBV7-9 and TRBJ1-3, with 9 bases fitting TRBD1. The sequence was collected from a young man in good health and CMV-seronegative. Sequencing used PBMCs. The CDR3 bases are TGTGCCAGCAGTTTTACCGGGACAGGGTACCTTGGAAACACCATATATTTT. This sequence encodes CASSFTGTGYLGNTIYF.